The clone carrying this T cell receptor (beta chain) occurred a few times. The antigen is undetermined. The data were taken from a study of vaccination and CD4 T cells after COVID-19. Study background: Overlapping spike peptides served as the stimulus for the cells. These peptides came from SARS-CoV-2 and from the common cold coronaviruses HCoV-NL63, HCoV-OC43 and HCoV-229E.

Time point reported: late sampling 161 to 241 days after vaccination in a few convalescent patients. Treatment: approximately nine-day PBMC culture with coronavirus spike peptide pools or control peptides (ViraFEST assay). Positive PCR dates covered March to December 2020, before US Alpha, Beta and Delta variants. V lost 1 base, J lost 5 bases, and 9 bases lay in between. The CDR3 sequence is 14 residues long. The germline V gene encodes CDR1 DFQATT and CDR2 SNEGSKA (reference sequence). With the Oncomine TCR Beta short-read assay, DNA from cultured CD4+ T cells was sequenced. TCRdb re-derived calls from the PCR reads in MiXCR, one entry per CDR3 protein. Altogether about 23,000 distinct CDR3 sequences are present, about 35% being singletons, with the ten largest covering under 10%.

The V and J genes are TRBV20-1 and TRBJ1-6; D unclear. Sequencing used CD4+ T cells from blood, cultured in vitro, obtained about 7 months after SARS-CoV-2 vaccination. The receptor was isolated from a human donor who had recovered from COVID-19. The CDR3 loop is CSARVLPNNSPLHF. The CDR3 coding sequence is TGCAGTGCTAGAGTTCTCCCAAATAATTCACCCCTCCACTTT.